The clone carrying this T cell receptor beta chain turned up a few times. Its antigen is still unknown. TCRdb's copy holds only in-frame clones and misses some; the assay was immunoSEQ multiplex PCR. Here the sample spans tens of thousands of clones, around nine tenths being singletons. The CDR3 totals 15 residues. Per germline, CDR1 SGHNT and CDR2 YYREEE (reference sequence). V shed 5 bases and J 6 bases; nucleotides not matched to a gene: 4. The data are from a study of CD4 T cells in relation to SARS-CoV-2 and coronaviruses. General study results and limits: Roughly three fifths of donors had memory CD4+ clonotypes crossrecognizing SARS-CoV-2 and common cold coronavirus spike. SARS-CoV-2-driven expansion was significantly weaker in crossreactive than monoreactive clones.

The TCR comes from an adult with COVID-19. The gene calls are TRBV5-4 and TRBJ2-2; TRBD2 agrees at 13 bases. The specimen sequenced was memory CD4+ T cells from PBMCs. CDR3 protein: CASRLAGGRSGELFF. The CDR3 nucleotides are TGTGCCAGCAGACTAGCGGGGGGGCGTTCCGGGGAGCTGTTTTTT.